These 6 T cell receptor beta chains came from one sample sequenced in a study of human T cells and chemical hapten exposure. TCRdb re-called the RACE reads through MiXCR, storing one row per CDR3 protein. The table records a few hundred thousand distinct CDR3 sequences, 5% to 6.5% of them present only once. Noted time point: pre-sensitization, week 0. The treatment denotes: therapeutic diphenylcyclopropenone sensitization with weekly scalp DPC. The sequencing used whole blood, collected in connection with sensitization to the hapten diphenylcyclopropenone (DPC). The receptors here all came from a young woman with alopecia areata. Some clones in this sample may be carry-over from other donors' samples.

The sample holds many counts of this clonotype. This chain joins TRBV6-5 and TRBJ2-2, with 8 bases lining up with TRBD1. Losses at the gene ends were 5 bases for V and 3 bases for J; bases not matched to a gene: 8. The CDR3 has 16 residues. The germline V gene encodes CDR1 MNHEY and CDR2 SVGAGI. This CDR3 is CASSPRTGFDTGELFF. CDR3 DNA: TGTGCCAGCAGTCCACGGACAGGGTTTGACACCGGGGAGCTGTTTTTT.

CDR3 in amino acids: CASRAQGRNTEAFF. CDR3 sequence (DNA): TGTGCCAGCAGGGCACAGGGCAGGAACACTGAAGCTTTCTTT. This rearrangement joins TRBV6-5 to TRBJ1-1, with D perhaps matching TRBD1 (6 bases). There are 14 residues in the CDR3. CDR1 is MNHEY and CDR2 is SVGAGI in the germline V gene. Trimming took off 6 bases at V and 1 base at J, with 12 bases between the two ends.

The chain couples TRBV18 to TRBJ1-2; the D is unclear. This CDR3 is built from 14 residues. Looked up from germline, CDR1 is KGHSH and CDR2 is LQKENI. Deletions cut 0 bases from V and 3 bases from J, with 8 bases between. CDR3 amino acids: CASSPPSGHYGYTF. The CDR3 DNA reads TGTGCCAGCTCACCACCTTCGGGCCACTATGGCTACACCTTC.

CDR3 DNA sequence: TGTGCCAGCAGCCCGTGGCCCAACACTGAAGCTTTCTTT. Protein sequence: CASSPWPNTEAFF. The chain links TRBV5-6 to TRBJ1-1; no clear D. Trimming removed 4 bases from V and 2 bases from J, with 9 bases in between. The CDR3 is 13 amino acids. Germline V gene lookup returns CDR1 SGHDT and CDR2 YYEEEE. Looking up the rest from reference TRBV5-6 and TRBJ1-1 gives the full variable domain: DAGVTQSPTHLIKTRGQQVTLRCSPKSGHDTVSWYQQALGQGPQFIFQYYEEEERQRGNFPDRFSGHQFPNYSSELNVNALLLGDSALYLCASSPWPNTEAFFGQGTRLTVV.

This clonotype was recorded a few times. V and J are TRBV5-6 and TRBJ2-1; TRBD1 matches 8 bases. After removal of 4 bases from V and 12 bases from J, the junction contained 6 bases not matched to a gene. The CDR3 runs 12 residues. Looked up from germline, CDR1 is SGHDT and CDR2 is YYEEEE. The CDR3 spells CASSRDRRAQFF. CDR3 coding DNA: TGTGCCAGCAGCAGGGACAGGCGGGCGCAGTTCTTC.

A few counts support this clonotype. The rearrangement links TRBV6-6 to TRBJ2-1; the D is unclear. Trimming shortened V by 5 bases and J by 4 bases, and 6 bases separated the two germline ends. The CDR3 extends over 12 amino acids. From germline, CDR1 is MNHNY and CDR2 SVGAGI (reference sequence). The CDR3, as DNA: TGTGCCAGCAGTACAGATTACAATGAGCAGTTCTTC. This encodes CASSTDYNEQFF.